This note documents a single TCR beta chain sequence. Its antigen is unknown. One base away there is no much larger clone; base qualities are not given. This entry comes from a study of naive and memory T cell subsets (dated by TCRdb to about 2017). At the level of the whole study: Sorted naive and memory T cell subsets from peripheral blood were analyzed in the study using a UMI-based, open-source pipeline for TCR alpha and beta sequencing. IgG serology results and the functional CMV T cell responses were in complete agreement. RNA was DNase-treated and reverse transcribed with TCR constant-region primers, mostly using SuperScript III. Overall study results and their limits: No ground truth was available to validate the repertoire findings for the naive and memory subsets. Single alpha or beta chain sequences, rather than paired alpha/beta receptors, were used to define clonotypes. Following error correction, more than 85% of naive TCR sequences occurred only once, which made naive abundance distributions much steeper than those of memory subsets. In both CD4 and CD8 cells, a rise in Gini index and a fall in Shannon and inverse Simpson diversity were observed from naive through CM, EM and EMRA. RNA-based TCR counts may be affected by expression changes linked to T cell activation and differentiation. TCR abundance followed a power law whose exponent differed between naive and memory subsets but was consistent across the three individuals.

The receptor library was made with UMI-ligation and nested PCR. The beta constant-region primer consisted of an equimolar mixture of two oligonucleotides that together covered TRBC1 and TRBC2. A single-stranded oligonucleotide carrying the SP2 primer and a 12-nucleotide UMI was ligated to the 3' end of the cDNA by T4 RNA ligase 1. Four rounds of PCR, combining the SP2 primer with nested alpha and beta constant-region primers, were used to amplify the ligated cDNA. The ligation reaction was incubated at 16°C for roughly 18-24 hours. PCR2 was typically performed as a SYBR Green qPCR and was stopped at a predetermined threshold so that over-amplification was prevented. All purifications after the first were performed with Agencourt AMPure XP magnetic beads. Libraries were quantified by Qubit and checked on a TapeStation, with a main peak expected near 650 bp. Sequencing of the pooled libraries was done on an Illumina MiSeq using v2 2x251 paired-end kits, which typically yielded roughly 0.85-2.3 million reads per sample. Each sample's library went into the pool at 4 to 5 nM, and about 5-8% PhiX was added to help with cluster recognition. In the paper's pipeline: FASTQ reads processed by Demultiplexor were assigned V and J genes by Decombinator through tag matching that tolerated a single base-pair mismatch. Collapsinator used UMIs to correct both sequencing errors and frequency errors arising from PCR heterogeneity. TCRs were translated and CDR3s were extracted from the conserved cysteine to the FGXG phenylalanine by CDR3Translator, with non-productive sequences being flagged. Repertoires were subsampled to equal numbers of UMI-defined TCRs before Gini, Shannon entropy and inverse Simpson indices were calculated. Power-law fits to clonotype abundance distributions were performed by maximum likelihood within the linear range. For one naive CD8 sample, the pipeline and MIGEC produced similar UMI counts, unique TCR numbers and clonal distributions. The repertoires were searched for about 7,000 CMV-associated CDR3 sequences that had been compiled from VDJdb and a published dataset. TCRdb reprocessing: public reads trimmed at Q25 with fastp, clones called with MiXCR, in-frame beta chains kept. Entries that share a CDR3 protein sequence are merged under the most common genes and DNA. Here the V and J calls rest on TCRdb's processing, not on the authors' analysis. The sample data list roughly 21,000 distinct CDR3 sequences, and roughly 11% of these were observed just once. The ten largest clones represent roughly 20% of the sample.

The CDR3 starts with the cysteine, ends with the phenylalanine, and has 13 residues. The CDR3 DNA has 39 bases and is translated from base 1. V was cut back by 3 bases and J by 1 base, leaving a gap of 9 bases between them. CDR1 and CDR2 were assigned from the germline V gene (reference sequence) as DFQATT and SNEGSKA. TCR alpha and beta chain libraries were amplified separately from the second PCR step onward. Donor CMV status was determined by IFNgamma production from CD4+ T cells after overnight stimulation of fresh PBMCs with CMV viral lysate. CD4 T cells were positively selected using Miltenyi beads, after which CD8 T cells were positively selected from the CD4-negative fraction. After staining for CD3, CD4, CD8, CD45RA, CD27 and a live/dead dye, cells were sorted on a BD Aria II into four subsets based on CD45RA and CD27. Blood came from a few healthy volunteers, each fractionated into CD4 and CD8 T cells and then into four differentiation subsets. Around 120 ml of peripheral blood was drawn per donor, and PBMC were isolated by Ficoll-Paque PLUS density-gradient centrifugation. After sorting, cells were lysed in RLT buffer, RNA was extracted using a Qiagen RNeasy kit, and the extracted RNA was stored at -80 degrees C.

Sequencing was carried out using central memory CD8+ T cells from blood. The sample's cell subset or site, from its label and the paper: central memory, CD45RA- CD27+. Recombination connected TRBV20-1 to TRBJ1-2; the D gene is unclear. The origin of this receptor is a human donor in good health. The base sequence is TGCAGTGCTAGCCCGACTGATAACTATGGCTACACCTTC. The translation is CSASPTDNYGYTF.